This T cell receptor (beta chain) was retrieved from a study of Graves' ophthalmopathy and Graves' hyperthyroidism. Study outcomes and limitations: Prediction of ophthalmopathy progression reached about 65% sensitivity and around 72% specificity. Discrimination between ophthalmopathy and stable hyperthyroidism by a 13-signature model showed 87.88% sensitivity and over 70% specificity. Most expanded clonotypes from thyroid (those above 0.001 frequency) were also found in blood.

Germline-derived CDR1 and CDR2 are SGHAT and FQNNGV. Trimming removed 5 bases from V and 4 bases from J; junction bases left unmatched: 9. CDR3 size: 15 residues. The table lists this clonotype with a few counts. Its antigen is not identified. Amplified TCR beta CDR3 regions were obtained using RNA transcripts as template. The authors performed first-round RT-PCR with HTBI primers and then a second-round multiplex PCR. TCRdb recomputed calls from the multiplex PCR reads with MiXCR, one row per CDR3 protein. The table lists about half a million distinct CDR3 sequences, under 15% of them singletons. Among the exclusions were patients with other autoimmune diseases, uncontrolled infections, pregnancy or lactation.

The chain is built from TRBV11-2 and TRBJ2-5; 8 nucleotides align to TRBD1. Material: blood. The source of this sequence is a woman aged 25-40 years with Graves' ophthalmopathy. This CDR3 is CASSIKQGAGETQYF. The CDR3 bases are TGTGCCAGCAGCATCAAGCAGGGGGCTGGAGAGACCCAGTACTTC.